The present T cell receptor (beta chain) was sequenced within a study of spatial heterogeneity in lung cancer. Study-level background: An average of more than ten raw reads was observed per unique TCR and UMI combination. General study points: Ubiquitous expanded tumor TCRs were observed in blood more at resection than follow-up.

TCR cDNA molecules each had a unique molecular identifier. Via MiXCR, TCRdb re-called the 5' RACE reads, giving one row per CDR3 protein. Here the sample spans about 36,000 distinct CDR3 sequences, less than 5.5% being singletons. Trimming left V 4 bases short and J 5 bases short, with 25 bases between. Germline CDR1 SEHNR, CDR2 FQNEAQ (reference sequence). This CDR3 contains 18 residues. This clonotype was recorded many times. The antigen is unknown. The time point denotes: sample taken at primary tumor resection. Unsorted samples of tumor, nontumor lung or frozen PBMC had their whole RNA sequenced. Untreated early-stage non-small cell lung cancer patients, roughly 72 in total, were the donors.

The receptor comes from a female donor with early-stage non-small cell lung cancer. Sample: PBMCs, taken at surgery. This chain uses TRBV7-9 with TRBJ2-3, with a weak D call TRBD2 (6 bases). The CDR3 coding sequence is TGTGCCAGCAGCTCAATAAGCCCCAGACTAGTGGAAGTAGATACGCAGTATTTT. Translating gives CASSSISPRLVEVDTQYF.